Shown below are 14 T cell receptor beta chains from a single sample sequenced in a study of blood T cells in healthy people across ages. A second PCR of 7 to 11 cycles used a sample-barcoded 5' primer and a J-beta primer mix. TCRdb analysed the 5' RACE reads with MiXCR anew, one entry per CDR3 protein. The sample yields about 970,000 distinct CDR3 sequences, 51% seen once. Sample: blood. These receptors came from a woman aged 55-69 years in good health.

In this sample, this clonotype turned up a few times. This chain joins TRBV7-2 and TRBJ2-1; 7 nucleotides line up with TRBD1. CDR3 length: 13 amino acids. Losses at the gene ends were 7 bases for V and 9 bases for J; bases not matched to a gene: 9. Germline assignment: CDR1 SGHTA and CDR2 FQGNSA. CDR3 coding DNA: TGTGCCAGCACTCTTGACAGGGCAACTGAGCAGTTCTTC. Amino acids: CASTLDRATEQFF.

V and J are TRBV30 and TRBJ2-7; TRBD2 matches 7 bases. The V gene end was trimmed by 1 base and the J gene end by 2 bases; junction bases not matched to a gene: 2. The CDR3 sequence is 13 residues long. Germline CDR1 reads GTSNPN; CDR2 reads SVGIG (reference sequence). DNA for the CDR3: TGTGCCTGGAGTGCCAGCGGGGCCTACGAGCAGTACTTC. This encodes CAWSASGAYEQYF.

This chain links TRBV7-9 with TRBJ2-7; D gene ambiguous. This CDR3 comprises 16 residues. Trimming took 1 base from V and 0 from J, leaving 13 bases between them. Germline V gene data show CDR1 as SEHNR and CDR2 as FQNEAQ (reference sequence). In DNA form, the CDR3 reads TGTGCCAGCAGCTTAGTAAGAACCCGGAGCTCCTACGAGCAGTACTTC. Its protein product is CASSLVRTRSSYEQYF.

This clonotype appeared a few times. This chain uses TRBV9 with TRBJ2-3, with 7 bases identical to TRBD2. J was trimmed by 8 bases and V by 0 bases; bases with no gene match: 6. This CDR3 contains 14 residues. CDR1 SGDLS and CDR2 YYNGEE come from the germline V gene. CDR3 coding DNA: TGTGCCAGCAGCGTAGTCAGCGGGATATCTACGCAGTATTTT. It is translated as CASSVVSGISTQYF.

The chain is built from TRBV28 and TRBJ1-4; tentatively, D is TRBD1 (5 bases). V was clipped by 5 bases and J by 0 bases, with 10 bases between them. Germline CDR1 is MDHEN and CDR2 is SYDVKM. The CDR3 has 15 residues. The CDR3 is CASSQGTATNEKLFF. CDR3 DNA sequence: TGTGCCAGCAGTCAAGGGACGGCAACTAATGAAAAACTGTTTTTT.

A word on this clonotype: No conserved phenylalanine or tryptophan ends this CDR3, so it is likely a read error. The V gene is TRBV20-1, the J gene TRBJ2-1, with 7 bases fitting TRBD2. V dropped 6 bases and J dropped 1; count of bases not matched to a gene: 12. Germline CDR1 DFQATT, CDR2 SNEGSKA (reference sequence). This CDR3 spans 16 amino acids. CDR3 region: CSAAVGEGKSYNEQFL. CDR3 DNA: TGCAGTGCCGCGGTAGGGGAGGGAAAATCCTACAATGAGCAGTTCTTA.

This clonotype was seen only once. The V gene is TRBV18, the J gene TRBJ2-5; weak D call: TRBD2 (6 bases). This CDR3 has 19 residues. Germline lookup yields CDR1 KGHSH and CDR2 LQKENI. V lost 4 bases and J lost 11, with 35 bases in between. CDR3 sequence reads: CASSLTLGTEGTMVNEQYF. CDR3 nucleotides: TGTGCCAGCTCACTCACACTCGGGACTGAGGGTACAATGGTGAATGAGCAGTACTTC.

V is TRBV28 and J is TRBJ2-7; tentative D call: TRBD2 (5 bases). Germline CDR1 MDHEN, CDR2 SYDVKM. This CDR3 region has 13 residues. The V and J ends lost 5 bases and 2 bases respectively, with 10 bases between them. The CDR3 protein is CASSLRAPYEQYF. The CDR3 DNA sequence: TGTGCCAGCAGTCTGAGGGCCCCCTACGAGCAGTACTTC.

This clonotype was counted once. The chain employs TRBV29-1 and TRBJ2-5; D remains ambiguous. Deletions cut 2 bases from V and 4 bases from J, with 8 bases between. The CDR3 covers 12 residues. Germline V gives CDR1 SQVTM, CDR2 ANQGSEA. CDR3 in DNA: TGCAGCGTTGAACTTTTAGGAGAGACCCAGTACTTC. It translates to CSVELLGETQYF.

The CDR3 loop is CASSLAAAYNEQFF. The CDR3 DNA sequence: TGCGCCAGCAGCTTAGCGGCGGCCTACAATGAGCAGTTCTTC. The V call is TRBV5-1, the J call TRBJ2-1; a possible D gene is TRBD2 (5 bases). CDR3 length: 14 residues. Trimming left V 2 bases short and J 2 bases short, with 8 bases between. Germline values: CDR1 SGHRS, CDR2 YFSETQ. The full variable domain, with the rest looked up from reference TRBV5-1 and TRBJ2-1, is KAGVTQTPRYLIKTRGQQVTLSCSPISGHRSVSWYQQTPGQGLQFLFEYFSETQRNKGNFPGRFSGRQFSNSRSEMNVSTLELGDSALYLCASSLAAAYNEQFFGPGTRLTVL.

CDR3 in amino acids: CASSLTAGGPNTGELFF. The CDR3 DNA reads as TGTGCCAGCAGCTTAACGGCGGGAGGACCGAACACCGGGGAGCTGTTTTTT. J is TRBJ2-2 and V is TRBV7-7, with TRBD2 matching over 8 bases. The CDR3 has 17 amino acids. The germline CDR1 and CDR2 sequences are SSHAT and FNYEAQ (reference sequence). V dropped 2 bases and J dropped 0; count of bases not matched to a gene: 5.

The chain carries TRBV28 and TRBJ2-4; weak D call: TRBD1 (6 bases). CDR3 size: 18 residues. Germline loops: CDR1 MDHEN, CDR2 SYDVKM. Trimming stripped 5 bases from V and 2 bases from J, with 22 bases between. The CDR3 coding sequence is TGTGCCAGCAGTCCTCCTGGGGCAGGGGTGGGGTCCAAAAACATTCAGTACTTC. Its protein is CASSPPGAGVGSKNIQYF.

The chain joins TRBV18 to TRBJ2-2; D is unclear. The CDR3 is 15 residues long. Trimming removed 2 bases from V and 1 base from J, with 8 bases in between. The V gene's germline CDR1 is KGHSH and CDR2 LQKENI. The CDR3 loop reads CASSPVSRNTGELFF. The CDR3 bases are TGTGCCAGCTCACCAGTATCCAGGAACACCGGGGAGCTGTTTTTT.

The CDR3 loop is CASSQQLAANEQYF. CDR3 DNA: TGTGCCAGCAGCCAACAACTAGCAGCAAATGAGCAGTACTTC. The gene calls are TRBV3-1 and TRBJ2-5; D is perhaps TRBD2 (6 bases). V lost 2 bases to trimming and J lost 11 bases, with 18 bases between them. Germline V gene data show CDR1 as LGHDT and CDR2 as YNNKEL (reference sequence). The CDR3 extends over 14 amino acids.